These T cell receptor beta chains were read from a single sample in a study of OX40 agonist ivuxolimab in advanced cancers. Produced via immunoSEQ multiplex PCR; TCRdb's table is partial and in-frame only. The data contain more than 65,000 clones, approximately 81% of them singletons. Sequencing used CD4+ or CD8+ T cells sorted from blood, obtained in a trial of the OX40 agonist ivuxolimab. All receptors come from an adult with an advanced solid tumor such as melanoma, head and neck, liver or kidney cancer. CDR3s include the opening cysteine and the closing phenylalanine or tryptophan. The D gene is left open where the match is weak. Size tells how often a clone was seen (once, few, many) or the class of an expanded clone, and some rows leave it out.

>TRBV7-3|TRBJ2-1|TRBD2|-
TGTGCCAGCAGCTTAAGTGGGGCTAGCGGGAACAATGAGCAGTTCTTC
CASSLSGASGNNEQFF
>TRBV27|TRBJ2-3|-|-
TGTGCCAGCAGTAGGGGGAGATTCACAGATACGCAGTATTTT
CASSRGRFTDTQYF
>TRBV2|TRBJ2-1|TRBD2|-
TGTGCCAGCAGTGGCAACCTCGGACTAGCGGGAGTGAGTGGGTTCTTC
CASSGNLGLAGVSGFF
>TRBV12-5|TRBJ2-7|-|-
TGTGCTAGTGCCACCACCGGGACAACCGCCTACGAGCAGTACTTC
CASATTGTTAYEQYF
>TRBV27|TRBJ2-1|TRBD2|-
TGTGCCAGCAGTTTGGCTAGCGGGAGTTCCAATGAGCAGTTCTTC
CASSLASGSSNEQFF
>TRBV7-6|TRBJ2-5|-|-
TGTGCCAGCAGCAACAGTTTCAAGGAGACCCAGTACTTC
CASSNSFKETQYF
>TRBV14|TRBJ1-2|-|-
TGTGCCAGCAGCCAAGCGGGTAATACCAACTATGGCTACACCTTC
CASSQAGNTNYGYTF
>TRBV2|TRBJ2-7|-|few
TGTGCCAGCAGCCTTAGCGGCTACGAGCAGTACTTC
CASSLSGYEQYF
>TRBV7-3|TRBJ2-1|-|-
TGTGCCAGCCAATTGGCACACGCAGTCAATGAGCAGTTCTTC
CASQLAHAVNEQFF
>TRBV2|TRBJ1-2|-|-
TGTGCCAGCAGCCTAAGGGGCCCCTATGGCTACACCTTC
CASSLRGPYGYTF
>TRBV7-2|TRBJ2-1|-|-
TGTGCCAGCAGCCCCTGGGCTAGCCGTCTTGAGTACAATGAGCAGTTCTTC
CASSPWASRLEYNEQFF
>TRBV7-6|TRBJ1-3|TRBD1|-
TGTGCCAGCAGCTTAGTACAGGGGGGCGGAAACACCATATATTTT
CASSLVQGGGNTIYF
>TRBV29-1|TRBJ2-3|TRBD2|-
TGCAGCGTCGATTGGACTAGCGGGGGGGCCTGGGATACGCAGTATTTT
CSVDWTSGGAWDTQYF
>TRBV4-2|TRBJ2-7|TRBD2|-
TGTGCCAGCAGCCAAGATCTAACTAGCGGGCCCTACGAGCAGTACTTC
CASSQDLTSGPYEQYF
>TRBV11-1|TRBJ2-7|TRBD1|-
TGTGCCAGCAGCTTAGAAAGGGACAGACCTTACGAGCAGTACTTC
CASSLERDRPYEQYF
>TRBV11-3|TRBJ1-2|-|-
TGTGCCAGCAGTCGTTCGCTATCTGGCTACACCTTC
CASSRSLSGYTF
>TRBV15|TRBJ2-3|TRBD1|-
TGTGCCACCAGCAGCAGACAGGGGTTCTTTCAAGATACGCAGTATTTT
CATSSRQGFFQDTQYF
>TRBV7-9|TRBJ2-7|TRBD1|-
TGTGCCAGCATCGGGACAGGCTCCTACGAGCAGTACTTC
CASIGTGSYEQYF
>TRBV27|TRBJ2-3|TRBD1|-
TGTGCCAGCCGCAACCGGGACAGGGCCACAGATACGCAGTATTTT
CASRNRDRATDTQYF
>TRBV30|TRBJ1-2|-|-
TGTGCCTGGAGTGTAGACGGGGTGGCCTGGGGCTACACCTTC
CAWSVDGVAWGYTF
>TRBV13|TRBJ2-3|TRBD2|-
TGTGCCAGCAGCTTAGGGGCGGGGGGGCCGACAGATACGCAGTATTTT
CASSLGAGGPTDTQYF
>TRBV2|TRBJ2-5|-|-
TGTGCCAGCAGACTCCAGGGTTTCGAGACCCAGTACTTC
CASRLQGFETQYF
>TRBV15|TRBJ2-2|TRBD1|-
TGTGCCACCAGCAGAGCGACAGGGGGCTCAGAGACCGGGGAGCTGTTTTTT
CATSRATGGSETGELFF
>TRBV7-9|TRBJ1-1|-|-
TGTGCCAGCAGTCGGCCGGGTAGCACTGAAGCTTTCTTT
CASSRPGSTEAFF
>TRBV1|TRBJ2-5|-|large
TGCACCAGCAGCCATGAAACAGGGGCTAGCGGAGAAGAGACCCAGTACTTC
CTSSHETGASGEETQYF
>TRBV5-8|TRBJ2-7|-|-
TGTGCCAGCAGCTTGGCTGTCGTGAACCGCGCCTACGAGCAGTACTTC
CASSLAVVNRAYEQYF
>TRBV11-1|TRBJ2-7|-|-
TGTGCCAGCAGCTTTACTAGGTCTGTTTCCTACGAGCAGTACTTC
CASSFTRSVSYEQYF
>TRBV25-1|TRBJ1-4|-|few
TGTGCCAGCAGTGAATCCCGGAAACTGTTTTTT
CASSESRKLFF
>TRBV21-1|TRBJ1-5|-|once
TGTGCCAGCAGCAAAGGAAAGGGTAATAATCAGCCCCAGCATTTT
CASSKGKGNNQPQHF
>TRBV9|TRBJ2-7|-|-
TGTGCCAGCAGCGTATCAGGGGAAACCTTCTACGAGCAGTACTTC
CASSVSGETFYEQYF
>TRBV30|TRBJ2-7|-|-
TGTGCCTGGAGGGGCCCCCCCACCTACGAGCAGTACTTC
CAWRGPPTYEQYF
>TRBV4-2|TRBJ2-2|TRBD2|-
TGTGCCAGCAGCCAAGATTGGTTGGGGACTAGCGGGAGGAACACCGGGGAGCTGTTTTTT
CASSQDWLGTSGRNTGELFF
>TRBV2|TRBJ1-1|-|-
TGTGCCAGCAGTCCCTTGACAGTGAACACTGAAGCTTTCTTT
CASSPLTVNTEAFF
>TRBV11-2|TRBJ1-6|TRBD1|few
TGTGCCAGCAGCTTACAGGGGGCGCAGGGGAATTCACCCCTCCACTTT
CASSLQGAQGNSPLHF
>TRBV6-5|TRBJ1-1|-|-
TGTGCCAGCAGTTACAGGGTAGACACTGAAGCTTTCTTT
CASSYRVDTEAFF
>TRBV7-2|TRBJ1-5|-|-
TGTGCCAGCAGCTTAGTTTGGGAAGATCAGCCCCAGCATTTT
CASSLVWEDQPQHF
>TRBV21-1|TRBJ1-5|-|-
TGTGCCAGCAACCCCGGACAGGGCGACGTCAATAGCAATCAGCCCCAGCATTTT
CASNPGQGDVNSNQPQHF
>TRBV5-4|TRBJ2-7|TRBD1|-
TGTGCCAGCAGCTTCCGGGACAGGGACTACGAGCAGTACTTC
CASSFRDRDYEQYF
>TRBV11-3|TRBJ1-1|-|-
TGTGCCAGCAGCTACCGGGACAACACTGAAGCTTTCTTT
CASSYRDNTEAFF
>TRBV11-3|TRBJ2-7|-|-
TGTGCCAGCAGCTTAGATCGAATCGGCTCCTACGAGCAGTACTTC
CASSLDRIGSYEQYF
>TRBV6-5|TRBJ1-6|-|few
TGTGCCAGCAGCCCAGGGATTTCACCCCTCCACTTT
CASSPGISPLHF
>TRBV4-1|TRBJ2-7|-|-
TGCGCCAGCAGCCAGTCCCAGCGGAGATACGAGCAGTACTTC
CASSQSQRRYEQYF
>TRBV7-3|TRBJ2-4|-|-
TGTGCCAGCAGCACGACAGGAAAAAACATTCAGTACTTC
CASSTTGKNIQYF
>TRBV6-4|TRBJ2-1|-|few
TGTGCCAGCAGTGAAGGTGGTCAGCACAATGAGCAGTTCTTC
CASSEGGQHNEQFF
>TRBV27|TRBJ1-2|-|-
TGTGCCAGCAGTCCTATCCCCGGGGCGCTCTATGGCTACACCTTC
CASSPIPGALYGYTF
>TRBV30|TRBJ2-5|-|-
TGTGCCTGGAGATTTTCCGGGACAGAGACCCAGTACTTC
CAWRFSGTETQYF
>TRBV2|TRBJ1-1|-|-
TGTGCCAGCAGGGGGGTGGTGGAGGAGAAGGACACTGAAGCTTTCTTT
CASRGVVEEKDTEAFF
>TRBV7-2|TRBJ2-1|TRBD1|-
TGTGCCAGCAGCTTAGAGACAGGGGGGTACAATGAGCAGTTCTTC
CASSLETGGYNEQFF
>TRBV6-4|TRBJ2-1|-|-
TGTGCCAGCAGCGCCGACGGACAAGCGGCCAATGAGCAGTTCTTC
CASSADGQAANEQFF
>TRBV6-6|TRBJ2-6|-|-
TGTGCCAGCGGAGACTACAGCTCTGGGGCCAACGTCCTGACTTTC
CASGDYSSGANVLTF
>TRBV5-1|TRBJ2-2|-|-
TGCGCCAGCAGCTTGACAGGGATGACATCGGGGGAGCTGTTTTTT
CASSLTGMTSGELFF
>TRBV19|TRBJ2-5|-|-
TGTGCCAGTAGCGAACAGGGAGGGGAGACCCAGTACTTC
CASSEQGGETQYF
>TRBV28|TRBJ1-6|TRBD1|-
TGTGCCAGCAGGCGTCCCGGACAGGGAAATTCACCCCTCCACTTT
CASRRPGQGNSPLHF
>TRBV13|TRBJ1-1|-|few
TGTGCCAGCATGGACCAAATGAACACTGAAGCTTTCTTT
CASMDQMNTEAFF